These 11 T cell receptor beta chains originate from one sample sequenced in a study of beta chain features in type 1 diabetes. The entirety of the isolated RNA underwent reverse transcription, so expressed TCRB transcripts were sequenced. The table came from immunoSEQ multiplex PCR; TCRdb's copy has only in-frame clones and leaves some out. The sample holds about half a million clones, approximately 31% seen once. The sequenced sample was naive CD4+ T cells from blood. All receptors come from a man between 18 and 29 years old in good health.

This CDR3 is CASSYRHRGYEQYF. Here the CDR3 DNA reads TGTGCCAGCAGTTACCGTCACAGGGGTTACGAGCAGTACTTC. The chain joins TRBV6-5 to TRBJ2-7, with 7 bases aligning to TRBD1. The V gene's germline CDR1 is MNHEY and CDR2 SVGAGI. J lost 4 bases, V lost 2 bases, and 5 bases had no gene match. The length of the CDR3 is 14 residues.

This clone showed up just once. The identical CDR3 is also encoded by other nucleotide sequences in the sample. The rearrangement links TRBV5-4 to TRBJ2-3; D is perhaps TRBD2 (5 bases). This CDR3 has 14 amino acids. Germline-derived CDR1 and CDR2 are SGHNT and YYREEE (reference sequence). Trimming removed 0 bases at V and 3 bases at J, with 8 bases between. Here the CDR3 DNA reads TGTGCCAGCAGCTTGGGCCGAGGGACAGATACGCAGTATTTT. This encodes CASSLGRGTDTQYF.

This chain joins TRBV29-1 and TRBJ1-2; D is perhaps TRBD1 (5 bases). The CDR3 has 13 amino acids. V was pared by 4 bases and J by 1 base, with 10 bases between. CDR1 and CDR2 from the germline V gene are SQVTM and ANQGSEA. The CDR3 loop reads CSVGIGDNYGYTF. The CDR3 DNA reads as TGCAGCGTTGGAATAGGGGATAACTATGGCTACACCTTC.

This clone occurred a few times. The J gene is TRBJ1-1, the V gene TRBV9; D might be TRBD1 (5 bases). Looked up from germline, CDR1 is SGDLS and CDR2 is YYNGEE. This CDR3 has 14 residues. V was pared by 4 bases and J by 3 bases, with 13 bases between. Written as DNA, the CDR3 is TGTGCCAGCAGCCCCGGCGGAGGGGACACTGAAGCTTTCTTT. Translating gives CASSPGGGDTEAFF. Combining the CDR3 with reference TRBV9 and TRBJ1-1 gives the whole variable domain DSGVTQTPKHLITATGQRVTLRCSPRSGDLSVYWYQQSLDQGLQFLIQYYNGEERAKGNILERFSAQQFPDLHSELNLSSLELGDSALYFCASSPGGGDTEAFFGQGTRLTVV.

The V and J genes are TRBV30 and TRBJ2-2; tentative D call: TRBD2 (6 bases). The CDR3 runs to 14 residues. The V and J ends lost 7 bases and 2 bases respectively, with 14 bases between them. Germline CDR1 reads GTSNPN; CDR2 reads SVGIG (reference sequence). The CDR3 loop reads CAFRWDSNTGELFF. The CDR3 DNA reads TGTGCCTTCCGGTGGGACTCCAACACCGGGGAGCTGTTTTTT.

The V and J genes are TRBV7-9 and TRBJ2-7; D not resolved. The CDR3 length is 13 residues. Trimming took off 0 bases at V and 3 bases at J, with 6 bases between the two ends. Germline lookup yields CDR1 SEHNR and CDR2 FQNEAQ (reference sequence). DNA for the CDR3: TGTGCCAGCAGCTTAGCCGACATCTACGAGCAGTACTTC. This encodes CASSLADIYEQYF.

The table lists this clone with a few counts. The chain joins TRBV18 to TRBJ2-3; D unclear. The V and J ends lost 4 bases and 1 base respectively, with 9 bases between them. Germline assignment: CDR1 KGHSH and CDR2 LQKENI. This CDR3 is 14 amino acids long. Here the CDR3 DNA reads TGTGCCAGCTCACACGCCCACGGCACAGATACGCAGTATTTT. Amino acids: CASSHAHGTDTQYF.

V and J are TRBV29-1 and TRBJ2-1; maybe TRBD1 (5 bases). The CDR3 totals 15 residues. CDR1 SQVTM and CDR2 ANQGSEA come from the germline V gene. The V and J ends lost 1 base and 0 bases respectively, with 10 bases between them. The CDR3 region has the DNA TGCAGCGTTGAAGTTGACAGAAGCTCCTACAATGAGCAGTTCTTC. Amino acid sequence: CSVEVDRSSYNEQFF.

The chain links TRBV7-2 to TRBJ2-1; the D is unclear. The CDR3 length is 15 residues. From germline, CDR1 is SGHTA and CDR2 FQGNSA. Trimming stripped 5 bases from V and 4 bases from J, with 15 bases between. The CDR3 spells CASSLSTLPYNEQFF. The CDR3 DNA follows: TGTGCCAGCAGCCTATCTACCTTGCCGTACAATGAGCAGTTCTTC.

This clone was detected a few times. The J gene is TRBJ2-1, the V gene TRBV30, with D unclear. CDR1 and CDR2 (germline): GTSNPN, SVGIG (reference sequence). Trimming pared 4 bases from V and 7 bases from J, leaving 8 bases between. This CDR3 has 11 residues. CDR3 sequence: CAWNTRNEQFF. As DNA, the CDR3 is TGTGCCTGGAATACCCGGAATGAGCAGTTCTTC.

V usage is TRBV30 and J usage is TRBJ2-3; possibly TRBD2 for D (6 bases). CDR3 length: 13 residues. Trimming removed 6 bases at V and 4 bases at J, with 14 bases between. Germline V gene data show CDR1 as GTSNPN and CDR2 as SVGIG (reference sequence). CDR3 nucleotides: TGTGCCTGCCATCGGGACTTCGCAGATACGCAGTATTTT. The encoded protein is CACHRDFADTQYF.